This TCR beta chain emerged from a study of T cell changes during pregnancy in multiple sclerosis. Profiled with immunoSEQ multiplex PCR; TCRdb holds only in-frame clones, not every one. The data hold under 95,000 clones, with around nine tenths observed a single time. This clone was recorded a few times. Looked up from germline, CDR1 is GTSNPN and CDR2 is SVGIG (reference sequence). V lost 3 bases, J lost 10 bases, and 14 bases stayed unmatched. The CDR3 is 14 residues long. The chain joins TRBV30 to TRBJ1-1; 7 bases are a match to TRBD1. This specimen was CD4+ T cells from peripheral blood mononuclear cells, taken before pregnancy. The receptor was isolated from a female donor with multiple sclerosis, enrolled in a pregnancy study. CDR3 region: CAWSYLGVGQAAFF. CDR3 DNA: TGTGCCTGGAGCTACTTAGGGGTAGGACAGGCAGCTTTCTTT.